Sequencing of this T cell receptor (beta chain) was carried out in a study of blood T cell repertoires in COVID-19. Study context: PBMCs, B-cell-depleted T cells, or T cells provided the cDNA or gDNA that made up the material.

Source study methods: Cell counts per sample came from amplifying reference gene primers. Only in-frame clones appear in the TCRdb table, and some are missing; sequencing was by immunoSEQ multiplex PCR. The V and J calls and clone size come from that table; D and trimming were worked out from the DNA. The sample has about 170,000 clones, less than 85% seen once. The V end lost 6 bases, the J end lost 4 bases, and 16 bases lay between the germline ends. In germline, CDR1 is SNHLY, CDR2 FYNNEI. The CDR3 has 15 residues. The gene calls are TRBV2 and TRBJ2-1; D gene uncertain. This clonotype was obtained from a woman older than 75 with active or convalescent COVID-19. The specimen sequenced was peripheral blood. CDR3 DNA: TGTGCCAGCAGCGCCGACTTTAGTAGTTACAATGAGCAGTTCTTC. Translation gives CASSADFSSYNEQFF. Drawing the rest from reference TRBV2 and TRBJ2-1, the complete variable domain is EPEVTQTPSHQVTQMGQEVILRCVPISNHLYFYWYRQILGQKVEFLVSFYNNEISEKSEIFDDQFSVERPDGSNFTLKIRSTKLEDSAMYFCASSADFSSYNEQFFGPGTRLTVL.